This TCR beta chain was profiled in a study of blood T cell repertoires in COVID-19. Across the study: The United States, Italy and Spain provided the acute and convalescent COVID-19 samples. The analysed material was cDNA or gDNA that came from T cells, B-cell-depleted T cells, or PBMCs.

Original analysis: The assay estimated nucleated cells by amplifying reference gene primers. The protocol was immunoSEQ multiplex PCR, while the TCRdb copy is restricted to in-frame clones and leaves out a portion. The V and J calls and the clone size are those of that table, but D and trimming were determined from the DNA. The sample includes 280,000 or so clones, 65% to 90% seen only once; the top ten take less than 15%. The CDR3 totals 16 residues. Germline V gene lookup returns CDR1 SGHRS and CDR2 YFSETQ. V lost 0 bases to trimming and J lost 10 bases; unmatched junction nucleotides: 11. Material for sequencing was peripheral blood. The genes are TRBV5-1 and TRBJ2-1; TRBD2 agrees at 9 bases. This sequence originates from a human donor in a cohort sampled during active COVID-19. CDR3 loop: CASSLAPLAGANEQFF. The CDR3 DNA reads TGCGCCAGCAGCTTGGCCCCCTTAGCGGGAGCAAACGAGCAGTTCTTC.